Listed below are T cell receptor beta chains from one sample, sequenced in a study of CD8+ T cells in alopecia areata. Assay used: immunoSEQ multiplex PCR; TCRdb lists only in-frame clones, some missing. The sample records 200,000 to 250,000 clones, 50% to 65% being singletons. The sample here was CD4+ T cells sorted from blood, taken at week 0. The receptors were gathered from a human donor with alopecia areata. CDR3s include the opening cysteine and the closing phenylalanine or tryptophan. Each record gives: CDR3 protein, CDR3 DNA, J gene, V gene, clone size, D gene. The D gene is left open where the match is weak. Expanded clones are given a class, and other clones once, few, many or no size at all.

cdr3_aa: CASSRGGVSQETQYF
cdr3_nt: TGTGCCAGCAGCCGCGGGGGAGTAAGCCAAGAGACCCAGTACTTC
j_call: TRBJ2-5
v_call: TRBV7-4
clone_size: -
d_call: TRBD2

cdr3_aa: CSVTGTANTEAFF
cdr3_nt: TGCAGCGTTACCGGGACAGCGAACACTGAAGCTTTCTTT
j_call: TRBJ1-1
v_call: TRBV29-1
clone_size: -
d_call: TRBD1

cdr3_aa: CASSVVSSARTGELFF
cdr3_nt: TGTGCCAGCAGCGTAGTGTCCTCCGCCCGCACCGGGGAGCTGTTTTTT
j_call: TRBJ2-2
v_call: TRBV9
clone_size: -
d_call: -

cdr3_aa: CAWSAKSGEKLFF
cdr3_nt: TGTGCCTGGAGTGCGAAGTCCGGGGAAAAACTGTTTTTT
j_call: TRBJ1-4
v_call: TRBV30
clone_size: -
d_call: -

cdr3_aa: CAWSVRKGECFF
cdr3_nt: TGTGCCTGGAGCGTACGGAAAGGGGAGTGTTTCTTT
j_call: TRBJ1-1
v_call: TRBV30
clone_size: -
d_call: -

cdr3_aa: CATSTLLSGNYNEQFF
cdr3_nt: TGTGCCACCAGCACCCTACTTAGCGGGAACTACAATGAGCAGTTCTTC
j_call: TRBJ2-1
v_call: TRBV5-4
clone_size: -
d_call: TRBD2

cdr3_aa: CASSLRDYSTDTQYF
cdr3_nt: TGTGCCAGCAGTCTCCGGGACTACAGCACAGATACGCAGTATTTT
j_call: TRBJ2-3
v_call: TRBV7-3
clone_size: -
d_call: TRBD2

cdr3_aa: CASSLSEGAYGYTF
cdr3_nt: TGTGCCAGCAGTTTATCGGAGGGGGCCTATGGCTACACCTTC
j_call: TRBJ1-2
v_call: TRBV27
clone_size: -
d_call: TRBD1

cdr3_aa: CASSPKLEWAGELFF
cdr3_nt: TGTGCCAGCAGTCCTAAGCTGGAGTGGGCCGGGGAGCTGTTTTTT
j_call: TRBJ2-2
v_call: TRBV27
clone_size: once
d_call: -

cdr3_aa: CSVVPITEAFF
cdr3_nt: TGCAGCGTTGTCCCAATCACTGAAGCTTTCTTT
j_call: TRBJ1-1
v_call: TRBV29-1
clone_size: few
d_call: -

cdr3_aa: CASSPGQGTPGANVLTF
cdr3_nt: TGTGCCAGCAGTCCGGGACAGGGTACTCCTGGGGCCAACGTCCTGACTTTC
j_call: TRBJ2-6
v_call: TRBV27
clone_size: -
d_call: TRBD1

cdr3_aa: CAWTLGGNTEAFF
cdr3_nt: TGTGCCTGGACCTTAGGGGGGAACACTGAAGCTTTCTTT
j_call: TRBJ1-1
v_call: TRBV30
clone_size: -
d_call: -

cdr3_aa: CASSRDRWANEKLFF
cdr3_nt: TGTGCCAGCAGCCGGGACAGATGGGCTAATGAAAAACTGTTTTTT
j_call: TRBJ1-4
v_call: TRBV6-5
clone_size: -
d_call: TRBD1

cdr3_aa: CASRTSRGENSPLHF
cdr3_nt: TGCGCCAGCAGAACATCCCGAGGAGAGAATTCACCCCTCCACTTT
j_call: TRBJ1-6
v_call: TRBV5-1
clone_size: -
d_call: -

cdr3_aa: CASRSRGIGYGYTF
cdr3_nt: TGTGCCAGCAGGTCCAGGGGAATAGGCTATGGCTACACCTTC
j_call: TRBJ1-2
v_call: TRBV6-5
clone_size: -
d_call: -

cdr3_aa: CASSLGGRAGANVLTF
cdr3_nt: TGCGCCAGCAGCTTGGGCGGCAGGGCTGGGGCCAACGTCCTGACTTTC
j_call: TRBJ2-6
v_call: TRBV5-1
clone_size: -
d_call: -

cdr3_aa: CASSSWLGGSYEQYF
cdr3_nt: TGTGCCAGCAGCTCCTGGTTGGGAGGCTCCTACGAGCAGTACTTC
j_call: TRBJ2-7
v_call: TRBV7-2
clone_size: -
d_call: -

cdr3_aa: CASSLAGGGYGYTF
cdr3_nt: TGTGCCAGCAGTTTAGCAGGGGGCGGGTATGGCTACACCTTC
j_call: TRBJ1-2
v_call: TRBV27
clone_size: -
d_call: TRBD1

cdr3_aa: CASSDQGGDTQYF
cdr3_nt: TGTGCCAGCAGTGACCAGGGAGGAGATACGCAGTATTTT
j_call: TRBJ2-3
v_call: TRBV6-4
clone_size: -
d_call: -

cdr3_aa: CASSETQMRSNQPQHF
cdr3_nt: TGTGCCAGCAGCGAGACTCAAATGAGGAGCAATCAGCCCCAGCATTTT
j_call: TRBJ1-5
v_call: TRBV7-3
clone_size: -
d_call: -

cdr3_aa: CSGSTGQGYGYTF
cdr3_nt: TGCAGCGGGTCAACGGGACAGGGCTATGGCTACACCTTC
j_call: TRBJ1-2
v_call: TRBV29-1
clone_size: -
d_call: TRBD1

cdr3_aa: CASSSRGGSPVDNEQFF
cdr3_nt: TGTGCCAGCAGTTCCCGAGGGGGTTCACCGGTGGACAATGAGCAGTTCTTC
j_call: TRBJ2-1
v_call: TRBV27
clone_size: few
d_call: -

cdr3_aa: CAWSANTGAGEQYF
cdr3_nt: TGTGCCTGGAGTGCCAACACAGGGGCCGGCGAGCAGTACTTC
j_call: TRBJ2-7
v_call: TRBV30
clone_size: -
d_call: TRBD1

cdr3_aa: CASSSGQEYYEQYF
cdr3_nt: TGCGCCAGCAGCTCCGGACAGGAATACTACGAGCAGTACTTC
j_call: TRBJ2-7
v_call: TRBV5-1
clone_size: few
d_call: TRBD1

cdr3_aa: CSVDKGKGTEAFF
cdr3_nt: TGCAGCGTTGATAAGGGGAAGGGCACTGAAGCTTTCTTT
j_call: TRBJ1-1
v_call: TRBV29-1
clone_size: -
d_call: -

cdr3_aa: CAGTGQLYNEQFF
cdr3_nt: TGTGCCGGTACGGGACAGCTTTACAATGAGCAGTTCTTC
j_call: TRBJ2-1
v_call: TRBV30
clone_size: -
d_call: TRBD1

cdr3_aa: CASSQADRTNEKLFF
cdr3_nt: TGTGCCAGCAGCCAAGCAGACAGAACTAATGAAAAACTGTTTTTT
j_call: TRBJ1-4
v_call: TRBV4-2
clone_size: -
d_call: -

cdr3_aa: CASSFSGEFYGYTF
cdr3_nt: TGTGCCAGCAGTTTCTCAGGGGAATTCTATGGCTACACCTTC
j_call: TRBJ1-2
v_call: TRBV27
clone_size: -
d_call: -

cdr3_aa: CSVTNVSGGWDTQYF
cdr3_nt: TGCAGCGTTACAAATGTATCAGGGGGCTGGGATACGCAGTATTTT
j_call: TRBJ2-3
v_call: TRBV29-1
clone_size: -
d_call: TRBD1

cdr3_aa: CASSVGGTGNQPQHF
cdr3_nt: TGTGCCAGCAGCGTAGGTGGGACAGGTAACCAGCCCCAGCATTTT
j_call: TRBJ1-5
v_call: TRBV9
clone_size: -
d_call: TRBD1

cdr3_aa: CAWEGQANMNTEAFF
cdr3_nt: TGTGCCTGGGAAGGACAGGCAAACATGAACACTGAAGCTTTCTTT
j_call: TRBJ1-1
v_call: TRBV30
clone_size: -
d_call: TRBD1

cdr3_aa: CASSSFSGSLYEQYF
cdr3_nt: TGCGCCAGCAGCTCCTTTAGCGGGAGTCTGTACGAGCAGTACTTC
j_call: TRBJ2-7
v_call: TRBV5-1
clone_size: -
d_call: TRBD2

cdr3_aa: CASTPTGTAMGNTEAFF
cdr3_nt: TGCGCCAGCACCCCGACAGGGACGGCCATGGGGAACACTGAAGCTTTCTTT
j_call: TRBJ1-1
v_call: TRBV4-1
clone_size: -
d_call: TRBD1

cdr3_aa: CASSPDTEAFF
cdr3_nt: TGTGCCAGCAGCCCGGACACTGAAGCTTTCTTT
j_call: TRBJ1-1
v_call: TRBV7-9
clone_size: -
d_call: -

cdr3_aa: CAWRGPSGSYNEQFF
cdr3_nt: TGTGCCTGGCGAGGACCTAGCGGATCCTACAATGAGCAGTTCTTC
j_call: TRBJ2-1
v_call: TRBV30
clone_size: -
d_call: TRBD2

cdr3_aa: CASSYARQGYGYTF
cdr3_nt: TGTGCCAGCAGTTATGCGAGACAGGGGTATGGCTACACCTTC
j_call: TRBJ1-2
v_call: TRBV6-5
clone_size: -
d_call: TRBD1

cdr3_aa: CASSVGPETGELFF
cdr3_nt: TGTGCCAGCAGCGTAGGGCCGGAAACCGGGGAGCTGTTTTTT
j_call: TRBJ2-2
v_call: TRBV9
clone_size: few
d_call: -

cdr3_aa: CASSVGGASSYNEQFF
cdr3_nt: TGTGCCAGCAGCGTAGGCGGGGCAAGCTCCTACAATGAGCAGTTCTTC
j_call: TRBJ2-1
v_call: TRBV9
clone_size: -
d_call: -

cdr3_aa: CASSPRYYSGANVLTF
cdr3_nt: TGTGCCAGCAGTCCCAGGTACTACTCTGGGGCCAACGTCCTGACTTTC
j_call: TRBJ2-6
v_call: TRBV28
clone_size: -
d_call: -

cdr3_aa: CASSLELADTQYF
cdr3_nt: TGCGCCAGCAGCTTGGAACTCGCAGATACGCAGTATTTT
j_call: TRBJ2-3
v_call: TRBV5-1
clone_size: -
d_call: -

cdr3_aa: CASSPSSGQSRNYGYTF
cdr3_nt: TGTGCCAGCTCACCAAGCTCGGGACAGTCCCGTAACTATGGCTACACCTTC
j_call: TRBJ1-2
v_call: TRBV18
clone_size: -
d_call: TRBD1

cdr3_aa: CASRISGGVNEQFF
cdr3_nt: TGTGCCAGCAGGATTAGCGGGGGGGTTAATGAGCAGTTCTTC
j_call: TRBJ2-1
v_call: TRBV2
clone_size: -
d_call: TRBD2

cdr3_aa: CASSVAEQGVPLHF
cdr3_nt: TGTGCCAGCAGCGTAGCGGAACAGGGGGTACCCCTCCACTTT
j_call: TRBJ1-6
v_call: TRBV9
clone_size: -
d_call: TRBD1

cdr3_aa: CASSLLDRAPYEQYF
cdr3_nt: TGTGCCAGCAGTTTATTAGACCGGGCCCCCTACGAGCAGTACTTC
j_call: TRBJ2-7
v_call: TRBV27
clone_size: -
d_call: -

cdr3_aa: CAWTAAGNTIYF
cdr3_nt: TGTGCCTGGACAGCTGCCGGAAACACCATATATTTT
j_call: TRBJ1-3
v_call: TRBV30
clone_size: -
d_call: -